The entry below describes one T cell receptor beta chain. Unique molecular identifiers were attached to individual cDNA molecules. TCRdb reanalysed the 5' RACE reads using MiXCR and keeps one entry per CDR3 protein. The data hold about 46,000 distinct CDR3 sequences, with around 9.6% observed a single time. The data derive from a study of early T cells in non-severe SARS-CoV-2 infection. Whole-study context: The input, bulk RNA from unsorted whole blood, was sequenced, and chains were unpaired.

The CDR3 sequence is 15 residues long. CDR1 and CDR2 from the germline V gene are SGHAT and FQNNGV. The trim removed 8 bases at V and 9 bases at J, leaving 15 bases unmatched. V gene TRBV11-2 combines with J gene TRBJ2-1; 8 bases are a match to TRBD2. The source of this sequence is an adult who was a healthcare worker with PCR-confirmed SARS-CoV-2 infection or an uninfected control (not recorded which). The sample here was whole blood, taken at baseline. The CDR3 DNA sequence: TGTGCCAGCGGGACCGTAACGGGAGGGCCGGGTGAGCAGTTCTTC. This translates into CASGTVTGGPGEQFF.